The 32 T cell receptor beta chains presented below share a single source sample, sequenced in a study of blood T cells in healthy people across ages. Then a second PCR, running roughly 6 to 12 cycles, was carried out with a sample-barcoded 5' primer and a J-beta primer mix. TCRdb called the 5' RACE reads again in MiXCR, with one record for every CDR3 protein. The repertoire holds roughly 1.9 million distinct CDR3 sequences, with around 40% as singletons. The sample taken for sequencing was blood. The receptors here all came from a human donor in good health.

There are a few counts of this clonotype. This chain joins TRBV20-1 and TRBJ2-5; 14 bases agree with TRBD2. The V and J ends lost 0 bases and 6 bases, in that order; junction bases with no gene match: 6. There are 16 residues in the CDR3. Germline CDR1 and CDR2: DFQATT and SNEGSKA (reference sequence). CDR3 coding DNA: TGCAGTGCTAGAGATCCCCGGACTAGCGGGGGGAAGACCCAGTACTTC. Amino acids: CSARDPRTSGGKTQYF.

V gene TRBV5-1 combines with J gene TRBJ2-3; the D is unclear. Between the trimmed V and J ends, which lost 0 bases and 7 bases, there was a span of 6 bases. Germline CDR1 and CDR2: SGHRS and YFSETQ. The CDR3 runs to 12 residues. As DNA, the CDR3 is TGCGCCAGCAGCTTGGCCCTTAATACGCAGTATTTT. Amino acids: CASSLALNTQYF.

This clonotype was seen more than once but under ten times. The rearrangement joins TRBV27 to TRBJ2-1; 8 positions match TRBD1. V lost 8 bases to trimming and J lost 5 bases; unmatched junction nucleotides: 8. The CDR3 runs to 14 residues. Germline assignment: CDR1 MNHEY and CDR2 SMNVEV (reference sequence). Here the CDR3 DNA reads TGTGCCAGCCTCAGACAGGGGTGGGACAATGAGCAGTTCTTC. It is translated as CASLRQGWDNEQFF.

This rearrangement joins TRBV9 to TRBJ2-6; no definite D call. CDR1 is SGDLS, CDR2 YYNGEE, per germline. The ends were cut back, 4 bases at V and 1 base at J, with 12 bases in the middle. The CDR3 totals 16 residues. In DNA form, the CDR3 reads TGTGCCAGCAGCACTTGGAATGGGTCTGGGGCCAACGTCCTGACTTTC. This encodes CASSTWNGSGANVLTF.

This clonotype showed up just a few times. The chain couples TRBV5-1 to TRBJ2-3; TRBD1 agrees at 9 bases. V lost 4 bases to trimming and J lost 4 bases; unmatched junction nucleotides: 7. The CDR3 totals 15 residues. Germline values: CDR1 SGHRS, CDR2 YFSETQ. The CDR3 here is CASSPGTGRADTQYF. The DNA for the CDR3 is TGCGCCAGCAGCCCAGGGACAGGGAGGGCAGATACGCAGTATTTT. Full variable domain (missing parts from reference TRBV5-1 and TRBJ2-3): KAGVTQTPRYLIKTRGQQVTLSCSPISGHRSVSWYQQTPGQGLQFLFEYFSETQRNKGNFPGRFSGRQFSNSRSEMNVSTLELGDSALYLCASSPGTGRADTQYFGPGTRLTVL.

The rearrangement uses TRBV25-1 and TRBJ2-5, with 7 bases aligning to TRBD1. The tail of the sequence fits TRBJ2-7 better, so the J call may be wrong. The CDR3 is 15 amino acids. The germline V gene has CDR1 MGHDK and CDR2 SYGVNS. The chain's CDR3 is CASSELGGQAGEQYF. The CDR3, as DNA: TGTGCCAGCAGTGAATTAGGAGGACAGGCGGGCGAGCAGTACTTC.

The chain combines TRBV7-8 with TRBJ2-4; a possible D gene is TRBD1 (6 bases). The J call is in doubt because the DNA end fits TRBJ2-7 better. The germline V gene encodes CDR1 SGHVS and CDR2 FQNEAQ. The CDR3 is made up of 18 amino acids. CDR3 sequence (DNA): TGTGCCAGCAGCTTACTCCCAGCTACCGGGACATTTACCTACGAGCAGTACTTC. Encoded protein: CASSLLPATGTFTYEQYF.

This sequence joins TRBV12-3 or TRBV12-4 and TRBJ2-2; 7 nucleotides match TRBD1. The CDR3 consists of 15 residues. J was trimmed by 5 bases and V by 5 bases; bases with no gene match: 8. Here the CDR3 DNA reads TGTGCCAGCAGTCCGCGACAGGGATTTACCGGGGAGCTGTTTTTT. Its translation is CASSPRQGFTGELFF.

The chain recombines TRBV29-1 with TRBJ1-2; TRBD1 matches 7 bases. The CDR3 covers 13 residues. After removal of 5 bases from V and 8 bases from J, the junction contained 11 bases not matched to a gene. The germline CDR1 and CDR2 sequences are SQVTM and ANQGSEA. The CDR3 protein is CSVLVTGAGGYTF. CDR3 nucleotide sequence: TGCAGCGTTTTAGTAACAGGGGCGGGAGGCTACACCTTC.

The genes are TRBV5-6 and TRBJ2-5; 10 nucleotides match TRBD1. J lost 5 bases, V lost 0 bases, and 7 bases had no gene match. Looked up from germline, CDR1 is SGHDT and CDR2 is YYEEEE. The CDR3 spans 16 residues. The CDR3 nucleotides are TGTGCCAGCAGCTTGGCCTTGACAGGGGGCACGGAGACCCAGTACTTC. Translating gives CASSLALTGGTETQYF. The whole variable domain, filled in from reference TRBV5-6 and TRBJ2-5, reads DAGVTQSPTHLIKTRGQQVTLRCSPKSGHDTVSWYQQALGQGPQFIFQYYEEEERQRGNFPDRFSGHQFPNYSSELNVNALLLGDSALYLCASSLALTGGTETQYFGPGTRLLVL.

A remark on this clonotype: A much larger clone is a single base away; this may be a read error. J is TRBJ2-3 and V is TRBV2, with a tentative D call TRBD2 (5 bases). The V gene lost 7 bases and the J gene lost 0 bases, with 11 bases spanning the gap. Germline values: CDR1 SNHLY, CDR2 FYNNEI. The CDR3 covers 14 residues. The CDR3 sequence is CASMRADSTDTQYF. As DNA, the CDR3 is TGTGCCAGCATGAGAGCGGATAGCACAGATACGCAGTATTTT.

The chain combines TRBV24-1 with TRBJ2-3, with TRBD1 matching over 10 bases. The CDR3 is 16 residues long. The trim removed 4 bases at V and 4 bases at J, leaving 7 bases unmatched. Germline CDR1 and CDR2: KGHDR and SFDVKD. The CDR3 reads CATSEIGGQGPDTQYF. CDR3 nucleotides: TGTGCCACCAGTGAAATTGGGGGACAGGGGCCAGATACGCAGTATTTT.

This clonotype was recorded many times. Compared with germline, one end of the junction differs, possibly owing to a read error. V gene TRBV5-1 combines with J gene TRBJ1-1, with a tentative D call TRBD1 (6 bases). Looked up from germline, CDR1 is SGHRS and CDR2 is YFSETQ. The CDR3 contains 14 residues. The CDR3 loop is CASSLGGQNTEAFF. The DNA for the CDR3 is TGTGCCAGCAGCTTAGGGGGACAGAACACTGAAGCTTTCTTT.

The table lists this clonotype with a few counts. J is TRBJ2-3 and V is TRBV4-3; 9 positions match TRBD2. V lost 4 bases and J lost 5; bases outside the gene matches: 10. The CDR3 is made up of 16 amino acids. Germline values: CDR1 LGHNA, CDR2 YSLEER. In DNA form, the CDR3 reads TGCGCCAGCAGCCCTGGCGGGGGGGCTGCTAAAGATACGCAGTATTTT. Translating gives CASSPGGGAAKDTQYF.

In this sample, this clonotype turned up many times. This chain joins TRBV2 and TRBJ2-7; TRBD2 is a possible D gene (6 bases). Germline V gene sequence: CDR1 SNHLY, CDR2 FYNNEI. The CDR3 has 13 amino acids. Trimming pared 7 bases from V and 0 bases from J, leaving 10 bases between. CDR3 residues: CASNPGGSYEQYF. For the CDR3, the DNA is TGTGCCAGCAACCCCGGGGGCTCCTACGAGCAGTACTTC. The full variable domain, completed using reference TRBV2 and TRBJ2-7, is EPEVTQTPSHQVTQMGQEVILRCVPISNHLYFYWYRQILGQKVEFLVSFYNNEISEKSEIFDDQFSVERPDGSNFTLKIRSTKLEDSAMYFCASNPGGSYEQYFGPGTRLTVT.

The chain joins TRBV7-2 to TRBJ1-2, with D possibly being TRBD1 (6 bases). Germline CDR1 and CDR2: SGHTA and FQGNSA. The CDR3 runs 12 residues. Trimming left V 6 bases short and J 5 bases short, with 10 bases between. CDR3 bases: TGTGCCAGCAGTACACAGGGATATGGCTACACCTTC. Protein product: CASSTQGYGYTF.

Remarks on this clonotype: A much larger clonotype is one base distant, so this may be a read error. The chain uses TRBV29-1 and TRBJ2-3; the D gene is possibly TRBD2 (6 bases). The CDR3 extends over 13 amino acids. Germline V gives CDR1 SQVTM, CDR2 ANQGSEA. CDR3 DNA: TGCAGCGTTGAGGAAACTAGCACAGATACGGAGTATTTT. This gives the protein CSVEETSTDTEYF.

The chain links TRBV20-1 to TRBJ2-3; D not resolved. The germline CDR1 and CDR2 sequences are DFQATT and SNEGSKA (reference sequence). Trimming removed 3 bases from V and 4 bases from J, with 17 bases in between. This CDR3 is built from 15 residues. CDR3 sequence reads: CSASLAGAFADTQYF. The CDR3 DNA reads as TGCAGTGCTAGTTTGGCAGGAGCATTCGCAGATACGCAGTATTTT.

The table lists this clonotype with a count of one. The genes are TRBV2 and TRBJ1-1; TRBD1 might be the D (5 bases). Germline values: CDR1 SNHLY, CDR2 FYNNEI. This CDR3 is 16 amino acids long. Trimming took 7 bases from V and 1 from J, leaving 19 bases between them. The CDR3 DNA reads TGTGCCAGCACCCCCGAACGGGGACCCAGGAACACTGAAGCTTTCTTT. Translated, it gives CASTPERGPRNTEAFF.

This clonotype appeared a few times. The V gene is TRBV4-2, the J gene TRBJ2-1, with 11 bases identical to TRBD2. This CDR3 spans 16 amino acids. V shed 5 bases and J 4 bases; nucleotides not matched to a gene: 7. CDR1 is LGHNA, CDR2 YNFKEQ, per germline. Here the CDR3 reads CASSRDSGGAYNEQFF. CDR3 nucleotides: TGTGCCAGCAGCAGAGATAGCGGGGGGGCTTACAATGAGCAGTTCTTC.

The CDR3 loop reads CASSQSADYEQYF. CDR3 coding DNA: TGTGCCAGCAGCCAATCAGCCGACTACGAGCAGTACTTC. The chain recombines TRBV14 with TRBJ2-7; D is uncertain. Per the germline V gene, CDR1 is SGHDN and CDR2 is FVKESK. Trimming removed 2 bases from V and 3 bases from J, with 8 bases in between. The CDR3 spans 13 residues.

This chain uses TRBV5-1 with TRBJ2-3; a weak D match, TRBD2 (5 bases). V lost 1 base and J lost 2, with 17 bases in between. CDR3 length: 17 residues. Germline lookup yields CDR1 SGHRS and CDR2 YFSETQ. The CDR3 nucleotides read TGCGCCAGCAGCTTGAGGGCCCAACGGGGTTACACAGATACGCAGTATTTT. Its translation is CASSLRAQRGYTDTQYF.

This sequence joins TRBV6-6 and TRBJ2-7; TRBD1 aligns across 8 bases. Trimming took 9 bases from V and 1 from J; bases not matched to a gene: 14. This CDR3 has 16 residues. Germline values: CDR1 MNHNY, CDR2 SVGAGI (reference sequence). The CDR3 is CASINSQGARSYEQYF. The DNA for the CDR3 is TGTGCCAGTATAAACTCCCAGGGGGCGAGGTCCTACGAGCAGTACTTC.

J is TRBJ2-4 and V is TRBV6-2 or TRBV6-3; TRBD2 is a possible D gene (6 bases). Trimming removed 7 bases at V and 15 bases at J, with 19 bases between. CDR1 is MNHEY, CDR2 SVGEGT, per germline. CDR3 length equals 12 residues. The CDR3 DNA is TGTGCCAGCAAGAGAGGCGGGACTCTTCCGTACTTC. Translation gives CASKRGGTLPYF.

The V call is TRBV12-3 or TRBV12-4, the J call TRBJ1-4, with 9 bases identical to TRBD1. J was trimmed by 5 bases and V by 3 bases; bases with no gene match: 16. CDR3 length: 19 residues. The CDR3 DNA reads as TGTGCCAGCAGTTTTCGAATTTGGGACAGGGAATCTCCCAATGAAAAACTGTTTTTT. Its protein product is CASSFRIWDRESPNEKLFF.

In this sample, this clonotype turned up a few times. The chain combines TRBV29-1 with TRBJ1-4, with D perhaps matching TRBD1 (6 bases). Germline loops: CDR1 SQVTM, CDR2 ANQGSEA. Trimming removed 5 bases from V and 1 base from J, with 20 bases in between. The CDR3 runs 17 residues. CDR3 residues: CSVRGTPRVGTNEKLFF. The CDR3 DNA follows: TGCAGCGTTCGCGGGACACCCCGGGTTGGAACTAATGAAAAACTGTTTTTT.

The CDR3 sequence is CASSLDRGEDTEAFF. CDR3 DNA: TGTGCCAGCAGCTTGGACAGGGGGGAGGATACTGAAGCTTTCTTT. This chain links TRBV7-2 with TRBJ1-1; 10 nucleotides line up with TRBD1. Germline CDR1 is SGHTA and CDR2 is FQGNSA. V was clipped by 3 bases and J by 5 bases; unmatched bases: 6. CDR3 length: 15 residues.

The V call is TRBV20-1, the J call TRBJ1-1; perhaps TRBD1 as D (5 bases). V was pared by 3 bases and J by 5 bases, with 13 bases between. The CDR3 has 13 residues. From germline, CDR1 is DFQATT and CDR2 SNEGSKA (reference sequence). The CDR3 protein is CSARARVETEAFF. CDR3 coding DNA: TGCAGTGCTAGGGCCAGGGTAGAGACTGAAGCTTTCTTT.

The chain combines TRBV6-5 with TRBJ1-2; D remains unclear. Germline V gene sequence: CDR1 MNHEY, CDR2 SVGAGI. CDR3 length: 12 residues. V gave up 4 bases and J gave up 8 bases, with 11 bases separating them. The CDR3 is CASSSRLWGYTF. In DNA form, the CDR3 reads TGTGCCAGCAGTTCCCGCCTTTGGGGCTACACCTTC.

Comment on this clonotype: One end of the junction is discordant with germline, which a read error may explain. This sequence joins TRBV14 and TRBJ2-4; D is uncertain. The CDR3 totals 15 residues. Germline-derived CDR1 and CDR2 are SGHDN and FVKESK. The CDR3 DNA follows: TGTGCCAGCAGCCAATTGGGTGCGGCCAAAAACATTCAGCACTTC. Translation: CASSQLGAAKNIQHF. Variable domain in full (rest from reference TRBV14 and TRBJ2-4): EAGVTQFPSHSVIEKGQTVTLRCDPISGHDNLYWYRRVMGKEIKFLLHFVKESKQDESGMPNNRFLAERTGGTYSTLKVQPAELEDSGVYFCASSQLGAAKNIQHFGAGTRLSVL.

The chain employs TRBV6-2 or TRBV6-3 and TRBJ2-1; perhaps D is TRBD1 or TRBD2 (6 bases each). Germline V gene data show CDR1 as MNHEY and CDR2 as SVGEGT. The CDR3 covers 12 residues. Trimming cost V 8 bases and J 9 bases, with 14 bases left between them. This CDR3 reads CASGGRLSEQFF. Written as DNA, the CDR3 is TGTGCCAGCGGGGGGCGGTTATCTGAGCAGTTCTTC.

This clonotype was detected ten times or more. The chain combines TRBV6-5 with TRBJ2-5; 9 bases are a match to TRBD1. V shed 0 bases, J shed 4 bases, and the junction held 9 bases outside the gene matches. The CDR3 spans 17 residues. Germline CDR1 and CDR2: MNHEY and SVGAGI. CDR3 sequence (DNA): TGTGCCAGCAGTTACTCAACTCCGGGACAGGGAGGAGAGACCCAGTACTTC. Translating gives CASSYSTPGQGGETQYF.